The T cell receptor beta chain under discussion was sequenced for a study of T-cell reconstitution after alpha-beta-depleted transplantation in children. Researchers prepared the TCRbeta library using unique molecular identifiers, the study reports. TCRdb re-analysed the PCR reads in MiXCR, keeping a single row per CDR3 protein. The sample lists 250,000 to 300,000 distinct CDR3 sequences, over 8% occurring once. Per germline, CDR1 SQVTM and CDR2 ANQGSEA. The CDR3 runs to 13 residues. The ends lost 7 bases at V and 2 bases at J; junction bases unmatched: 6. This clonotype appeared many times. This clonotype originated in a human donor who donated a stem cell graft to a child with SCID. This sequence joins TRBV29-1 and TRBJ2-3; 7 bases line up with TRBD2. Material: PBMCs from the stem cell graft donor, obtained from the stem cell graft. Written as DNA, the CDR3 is TGCAGCGCTAGGGAGGGTGCCACAGATACGCAGTATTTT. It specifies CSAREGATDTQYF.